This paragraph covers one T cell receptor beta chain sequence. Its antigen remains unidentified. The sample comes from a study of siplizumab effects on memory and regulatory T cells. Study-wide points: Naive or memory phenotype assignment was not possible for roughly 80-95% of proliferating CD4+ or CD8+ clones. Proliferating Tregs from siplizumab cultures lacked functional confirmation of suppression. Alloreactive sequences that could be traced to unstimulated CD4+ memory cells showed a significant reduction under siplizumab.

Around 96,000 TCR templates were measured in each sample. TCRdb's copy holds only in-frame clones and misses some; the assay was immunoSEQ multiplex PCR. The table includes 100,000 or so clones, 75% to 95% detected once. From germline, CDR1 is SGHVS and CDR2 FQNEAQ. V lost 2 bases, J lost 13 bases, and 11 bases lay in between. The CDR3 runs to 11 residues. This sequence joins TRBV7-8 and TRBJ1-2; possible D gene TRBD1, 6 bases. The receptor's source is a human donor in good health. Some clones in this sample may be carry-over from other donors' samples. Material for sequencing was CD4+ T cells sorted from blood. DNA for the CDR3: TGTGCCAGCAGCTTACCGGACAGCACCACCTTC. This sequence encodes CASSLPDSTTF.